The 31 T cell receptor delta chains below were found in one sample sequenced in a study of Vδ1+ human thymocytes. No antigen is known for these receptors. The template was reverse-transcribed extracted RNA. Multiplex PCR used pooled V-gene forward primers and a constant-region reverse primer to amplify CDR3s. TCRdb repeated clone calling on the multiplex PCR reads with CATT. The data show roughly 76,000 delta-chain clones, with about 35% seen just once and more than 0.25% held by the top ten. Study-wide results and caveats: Thymic TRG and TRD repertoires appeared highly polyclonal.

The sample was Vdelta1+ gamma-delta thymocytes from the thymus. Subset of the sample: FACS-sorted CD3+ TCRalphabeta- TCRVdelta1+ TCRVdelta2- thymocytes. The receptors here all came from a boy younger than two who had congenital heart surgery.

This clone was seen once. A junction end diverges from the germline sequence, so it may reflect a read error. The rearrangement joins TRDV1 to TRDJ1; 10 bases are a match to TRDD3. Germline CDR1 TSWWSYY, CDR2 QGS. The CDR3 has 19 amino acids. In DNA form, the CDR3 reads TGTGCTCTTTGGGACGCTACTGGGGGATCAGAGGCGTACACCGATAAACTCATCTTT. This sequence encodes CALWDATGGSEAYTDKLIF.

This chain connects TRDV2 to TRDJ1, with 12 bases matching TRDD3. The CDR3 is made up of 21 amino acids. J lost 2 bases, V lost 0 bases, and 18 bases had no gene match. The germline V gene has CDR1 GEAIGNYY and CDR2 EKD. The CDR3 reads CACDTGSGGYGKAGGTDKLIF. The DNA of the CDR3 is TGTGCCTGTGACACCGGGTCTGGGGGATACGGAAAAGCAGGGGGTACCGATAAACTCATCTTT.

A single count supports this clone. V and J are TRDV1 and TRDJ1; either TRDD2 or TRDD3 may fit D (7 bases each). V was trimmed by 0 bases and J by 3 bases, leaving 23 bases between them. Germline V gene data show CDR1 as TSWWSYY and CDR2 as QGS. The CDR3 spans 19 residues. Written as DNA, the CDR3 is TGTGCTCTTGGGGAACTATCCCTGTTTCCTACAGGGGGATCCGATAAACTCATCTTT. This sequence encodes CALGELSLFPTGGSDKLIF.

The chain employs TRDV1 and TRDJ1; 12 bases agree with TRDD3. Germline lookup yields CDR1 TSWWSYY and CDR2 QGS. The CDR3 extends over 21 amino acids. V lost 2 bases to trimming and J lost 5 bases; unmatched junction nucleotides: 21. For the CDR3, the DNA is TGTGCTCTTGGGGAATACTGTCCCAACTCCGGTACTGGGGGATACAATGATAAACTCATCTTT. Its protein product is CALGEYCPNSGTGGYNDKLIF.

For this clone: A much larger clone lies a single base off, so this may be a read error. The rearrangement uses TRDV2 and TRDJ1, with a possible D match to TRDD2 (5 bases). The V end was cut by 5 bases, the J end by 0 bases, with 21 bases between. This CDR3 contains 17 residues. Germline CDR1 and CDR2: GEAIGNYY and EKD. CDR3 in DNA: TGTGCCTGTGCCCCTACTTCGGAGTATACCGACACCGATAAACTCATCTTT. It translates to CACAPTSEYTDTDKLIF.

J is TRDJ1 and V is TRDV1, with 12 bases fitting TRDD3. V lost 2 bases to trimming and J lost 4 bases; unmatched junction nucleotides: 32. Germline assignment: CDR1 TSWWSYY and CDR2 QGS. The CDR3 has 25 amino acids. CDR3 sequence reads: CALGEFPSTTSILGDTTFRSDKLIF. The CDR3 DNA reads TGTGCTCTTGGGGAATTCCCTTCTACGACATCCATACTGGGGGATACTACATTTCGGAGCGATAAACTCATCTTT.

This chain connects TRDV1 to TRDJ1, with D possibly being TRDD2 (5 bases). V lost 1 base and J lost 2, with 20 bases in between. This CDR3 is built from 18 residues. CDR1 and CDR2 (germline): TSWWSYY, QGS. Written as DNA, the CDR3 is TGTGCTCTTGGGGAACCCTATCACGTGGATCCTATTACCGATAAACTCATCTTT. Protein product: CALGEPYHVDPITDKLIF.

The V and J genes are TRDV1 and TRDJ1; TRDD3 matches at 13 bases. There are 23 residues in the CDR3. Germline V gene sequence: CDR1 TSWWSYY, CDR2 QGS. Trimming took 2 bases from V and 3 from J; bases not matched to a gene: 24. As DNA, the CDR3 is TGTGCTCTTGGGGAAGTTTGTACTTACCCACCCTACTGGGGGATACGCGGGGCCGATAAACTCATCTTT. This sequence encodes CALGEVCTYPPYWGIRGADKLIF.

This clone was found a few times. The V gene is TRDV1, the J gene TRDJ1; 12 nucleotides line up with TRDD3. The V and J ends lost 4 bases and 1 base, in that order; junction bases with no gene match: 16. CDR1 is TSWWSYY, CDR2 QGS, per germline. The CDR3 length is 20 residues. The CDR3 coding sequence is TGTGCTCTTGGGGGCGGGGAAATCGTACTGGGGGATACCTGCACCGATAAACTCATCTTT. Translated, it gives CALGGGEIVLGDTCTDKLIF.

The V and J genes are TRDV1 and TRDJ1, with 9 bases fitting TRDD3. The junction had 11 bases not matched to a gene; V was cut back by 3 bases and J by 0 bases. The length of the CDR3 is 18 residues. Germline V gene data show CDR1 as TSWWSYY and CDR2 as QGS. CDR3 in amino acids: CALGDTTGGGSYTDKLIF. In DNA, the CDR3 is TGTGCTCTTGGGGATACAACTGGGGGAGGATCATACACCGATAAACTCATCTTT.

The V and J genes are TRDV1 and TRDJ1, with 13 bases identical to TRDD3. This CDR3 has 25 amino acids. Germline trimming cut 0 bases from V and 4 bases from J; bases unmatched to any gene: 29. CDR1 and CDR2 (germline): TSWWSYY, QGS. The CDR3 spells CALGELTTQNYHILTLGDTGDKLIF. In DNA form, the CDR3 reads TGTGCTCTTGGGGAACTCACTACCCAAAACTACCATATATTGACACTGGGGGATACGGGCGATAAACTCATCTTT.

The rearrangement links TRDV1 to TRDJ1; 7 nucleotides agree with TRDD3. The V gene's germline CDR1 is TSWWSYY and CDR2 QGS. The V and J ends lost 1 base and 3 bases, in that order; junction bases with no gene match: 11. The CDR3 has 17 residues. The CDR3 here is CALGERKETGAADKLIF. As DNA, the CDR3 is TGTGCTCTTGGGGAACGGAAGGAGACTGGGGCTGCCGATAAACTCATCTTT.

Note on this clone: A read error is possible here, since a much larger clone lies one base away. V gene TRDV2 combines with J gene TRDJ1, with 10 bases identical to TRDD3. The CDR3 totals 18 residues. In germline, CDR1 is GEAIGNYY, CDR2 EKD. The CDR3 protein is CACATGVLGDPYTDKLIF. The CDR3 bases are TGTGCCTGTGCCACCGGTGTACTGGGGGATCCGTACACCGATAAACTCATCTTT.

This clone appeared once. The rearrangement uses TRDV1 and TRDJ1, with D maybe TRDD3 (6 bases). CDR3 length: 20 residues. With 2 bases removed from V and 0 bases from J, the gap between germline ends came to 25 bases. Looked up from germline, CDR1 is TSWWSYY and CDR2 is QGS. The CDR3 is CALGEIPPWGSGVHTDKLIF. The CDR3 DNA reads as TGTGCTCTTGGGGAAATCCCACCCTGGGGATCGGGGGTGCACACCGATAAACTCATCTTT.

V gene TRDV1 combines with J gene TRDJ1; the match to TRDD3 covers 8 bases. Unmatched junction bases numbered 12, after V lost 0 bases and J lost 0 bases. This CDR3 spans 19 amino acids. The germline V gene has CDR1 TSWWSYY and CDR2 QGS. The CDR3 here is CALGELSRTGGPYTDKLIF. Written as DNA, the CDR3 is TGTGCTCTTGGGGAACTGTCCCGTACTGGGGGCCCCTACACCGATAAACTCATCTTT.

To note about this clone: A much larger clone sits a single nucleotide away, making a read error possible. V usage is TRDV2 and J usage is TRDJ1; the D is unclear. Germline assignment: CDR1 GEAIGNYY and CDR2 EKD. Trimming took off 3 bases at V and 0 bases at J, with 4 bases between the two ends. This CDR3 has 12 amino acids. Here the CDR3 DNA reads TGTGCCTGTGACCCGTACACCGATAAACTCATCTTT. Protein product: CACDPYTDKLIF.

The chain recombines TRDV1 with TRDJ1, with D possibly TRDD2 on 5 matching bases. CDR1 TSWWSYY and CDR2 QGS come from the germline V gene. Deletions cut 4 bases from V and 3 bases from J, with 30 bases between. There are 20 residues in the CDR3. CDR3 in amino acids: CALGGLGFPQLPISSDKLIF. The CDR3, as DNA: TGTGCTCTTGGGGGGCTCGGCTTCCCACAGTTACCGATATCGTCCGATAAACTCATCTTT.

The V and J genes are TRDV1 and TRDJ1; 13 bases are a match to TRDD3. The junction had 7 bases not matched to a gene; V was cut back by 1 base and J by 2 bases. CDR3 length: 18 amino acids. Germline V gives CDR1 TSWWSYY, CDR2 QGS. In DNA form, the CDR3 reads TGTGCTCTTGGGGAACCGCGTACTGGGGGATACGGTACCGATAAACTCATCTTT. Translated, it gives CALGEPRTGGYGTDKLIF.

V is TRDV1 and J is TRDJ1, with 10 positions matching TRDD3. This CDR3 has 19 residues. Germline CDR1 TSWWSYY, CDR2 QGS. V was clipped by 5 bases and J by 3 bases; unmatched bases: 18. The CDR3 nucleotides are TGTGCTCTTGGGAAGGGGGTTCGCACGAGGACTGGGGGATCCGATAAACTCATCTTT. Translating gives CALGKGVRTRTGGSDKLIF.

Concerning this clone: This specimen includes other DNA sequences encoding the same CDR3. The rearrangement uses TRDV1 and TRDJ1, with 9 bases lining up with TRDD3. V lost 0 bases to trimming and J lost 3 bases; unmatched junction nucleotides: 20. The germline V gene has CDR1 TSWWSYY and CDR2 QGS. The CDR3 sequence is 21 residues long. CDR3 protein: CALGELHDSSRGDTLPDKLIF. CDR3 sequence (DNA): TGTGCTCTTGGGGAACTACACGACTCAAGTCGGGGGGATACCCTCCCCGATAAACTCATCTTT.

There are a few counts of this clone. The chain joins TRDV1 to TRDJ1; D possibly corresponds to TRDD2 (9 bases). V was clipped by 5 bases and J by 4 bases, with 44 bases between them. Germline loops: CDR1 TSWWSYY, CDR2 QGS. CDR3 length: 24 residues. CDR3 DNA: TGTGCTCTTGGGTCCCCCGGCCTTCCTACGAGGATTGGGGGATCCCCAAGGGCAGGCGATAAACTCATCTTT. Its protein is CALGSPGLPTRIGGSPRAGDKLIF.

J is TRDJ1 and V is TRDV1; either TRDD2 or TRDD3 may supply D (6 bases each). CDR1 and CDR2 from the germline V gene are TSWWSYY and QGS. With 5 bases removed from V and 0 bases from J, the gap between germline ends came to 28 bases. This CDR3 has 20 residues. The CDR3 region is CALGWRGLPRGGVYTDKLIF. In DNA, the CDR3 is TGTGCTCTTGGGTGGCGGGGACTTCCTCGCGGGGGAGTTTACACCGATAAACTCATCTTT.

The rearrangement joins TRDV1 to TRDJ1, with a tentative D call TRDD3 (7 bases). The CDR3 runs 21 residues. V was cut by 1 base and J by 0 bases, with 27 bases left in between. The germline V gene has CDR1 TSWWSYY and CDR2 QGS. The CDR3 DNA is TGTGCTCTTGGGGAACCCCCGTCCTTCCGATGGACTGGGGACCACACCGATAAACTCATCTTT. Residues: CALGEPPSFRWTGDHTDKLIF.

This clone appeared a few times. V is TRDV1 and J is TRDJ1; 8 bases are shared with TRDD3. Germline V gene data show CDR1 as TSWWSYY and CDR2 as QGS. The V gene end was trimmed by 1 base and the J gene end by 10 bases; junction bases not matched to a gene: 26. CDR3 length: 20 amino acids. CDR3 residues: CALGEPTSLQPKLGDTGLIF. The CDR3 nucleotides read TGTGCTCTTGGGGAACCTACGTCATTACAGCCTAAGCTGGGGGACACAGGACTCATCTTT.

V gene TRDV1 combines with J gene TRDJ1; 8 bases map to TRDD3. V was pared by 9 bases and J by 0 bases, with 15 bases of the junction left unmatched. The CDR3 consists of 17 residues. In germline, CDR1 is TSWWSYY, CDR2 QGS. The CDR3 region is CALVYWGSSTYTDKLIF. In nucleotides, the CDR3 is TGTGCTCTCGTCTACTGGGGGTCTTCGACGTACACCGATAAACTCATCTTT.

This clone has only a few counts. The V gene is TRDV1, the J gene TRDJ1; 8 nucleotides align to TRDD3. With V trimmed by 3 bases and J by 3 bases, 21 bases remained unmatched. Per the germline V gene, CDR1 is TSWWSYY and CDR2 is QGS. The CDR3 has 20 residues. CDR3 sequence reads: CALGDCERYTGIPPPDKLIF. The CDR3 DNA reads as TGTGCTCTTGGGGATTGTGAACGCTACACGGGGATACCCCCACCCGATAAACTCATCTTT.

There are a few counts of this clone. The V and J genes are TRDV1 and TRDJ1; D possibly uses TRDD2 or TRDD3 (7 bases each). The CDR3 has 20 residues. Germline CDR1 reads TSWWSYY; CDR2 reads QGS. Trimming left V 1 base short and J 4 bases short, with 28 bases between. The chain's CDR3 is CALGEPMLSYVRGINDKLIF. The CDR3 region has the DNA TGTGCTCTTGGGGAACCCATGCTTTCCTACGTCCGGGGGATTAACGATAAACTCATCTTT.

Remarks on this clone: A read error may be the cause here, since a much bigger clone is one base away. The rearrangement uses TRDV2 and TRDJ1; TRDD3 agrees at 10 bases. This CDR3 comprises 16 residues. Per the germline V gene, CDR1 is GEAIGNYY and CDR2 is EKD. V was pared by 5 bases and J by 0 bases, with 8 bases of the junction left unmatched. CDR3 nucleotide sequence: TGTGCCTGTGCACTGGGGGATCTCCAGAACACCGATAAACTCATCTTT. Its translation: CACALGDLQNTDKLIF.

This clone turned up a few times. This rearrangement joins TRDV1 to TRDJ1, with 8 bases aligning to TRDD3. The junction had 20 bases not matched to a gene; V was cut back by 9 bases and J by 2 bases. There are 18 residues in the CDR3. CDR1 and CDR2 from the germline V gene are TSWWSYY and QGS. CDR3 protein: CALGQGAVRGIRTDKLIF. The CDR3 DNA sequence: TGTGCTCTGGGGCAGGGCGCTGTAAGGGGGATAAGGACCGATAAACTCATCTTT.

The table lists this clone with a few counts. This chain links TRDV1 with TRDJ1, with TRDD2 as a possible D gene (5 bases). Trimming took 4 bases from V and 5 from J, leaving 17 bases between them. The CDR3 runs to 15 residues. Germline CDR1 is TSWWSYY and CDR2 is QGS. In DNA, the CDR3 is TGTGCTCTTGGGGTATACCTTCGGGGTACGGATAAACTCATCTTT. Amino acids: CALGVYLRGTDKLIF.

The chain has TRDV1 and TRDJ1, with 7 bases lining up with TRDD3. This CDR3 contains 19 residues. CDR1 and CDR2 (germline): TSWWSYY, QGS. V was pared by 5 bases and J by 0 bases, with 18 bases of the junction left unmatched. This CDR3 reads CALGFDRSGYAMYTDKLIF. CDR3 bases: TGTGCTCTTGGGTTCGACCGTTCTGGATACGCCATGTACACCGATAAACTCATCTTT.